The 19 T cell receptor beta chains reported below all come from one sample, sequenced in a study of CD8+ T cells in alopecia areata. Sequencing used cDNA as its template, made by extracting RNA and reverse transcribing it. Sequencing was performed with immunoSEQ multiplex PCR; in TCRdb, only in-frame clones are kept and a portion is missing. The top ten hold approximately 12% of the sample, which has about 110,000 clones, around 50% seen once. As to treatment: oral pan-JAK inhibitor, 5-10 mg twice daily. This specimen consisted of CD8+ T cells sorted from blood, obtained at week 24, from a patient treated with tofacitinib. The receptor set was obtained from a human donor with alopecia areata.

The CDR3 coding sequence is TGTGCCAGTAGTCCCGACAGCTACTATGGCTACACCTTC. It yields the protein CASSPDSYYGYTF. The V and J genes are TRBV19 and TRBJ1-2; D possibly corresponds to TRBD1 (5 bases). V lost 5 bases and J 3 bases, leaving 10 bases between the germline ends. The germline CDR1 and CDR2 sequences are LNHDA and SQIVND (reference sequence). The CDR3 has 13 residues.

The CDR3 here is CASSLTGPGQGPFYGYTF. For the CDR3, the DNA is TGTGCCAGCAGTTTGACCGGGCCGGGCCAGGGCCCTTTCTATGGCTACACCTTC. V is TRBV27 and J is TRBJ1-2; tentatively, D is TRBD1 (5 bases). The germline V gene encodes CDR1 MNHEY and CDR2 SMNVEV (reference sequence). Trimming left V 3 bases short and J 4 bases short, with 24 bases between. This CDR3 spans 18 amino acids.

CDR3 nucleotides: TGTGCCAGCAGTTCCTCCAGCCGCAACGAGATTGGCTACGAGCAGTACTTC. Protein product: CASSSSSRNEIGYEQYF. The chain couples TRBV7-9 to TRBJ2-7; D gene uncertain. CDR3 length: 17 amino acids. Germline V CDR1 and CDR2: SEHNR, FQNEAQ (reference sequence). Trimming stripped 6 bases from V and 3 bases from J, with 24 bases between. The whole variable domain, remainder taken from reference TRBV7-9 and TRBJ2-7, is DTGVSQNPRHKITKRGQNVTFRCDPISEHNRLYWYRQTLGQGPEFLTYFQNEAQLEKSRLLSDRFSAERPKGSFSTLEIQRTEQGDSAMYLCASSSSSRNEIGYEQYFGPGTRLTVT.

This clone was observed once. The chain uses TRBV7-4 and TRBJ2-1; D call uncertain. The germline CDR1 and CDR2 sequences are SGHVT and SQSDAQ. Trimming left V 2 bases short and J 10 bases short, with 9 bases between. This CDR3 has 12 amino acids. The CDR3 reads CASSLRQLEQFF. CDR3 in DNA: TGTGCCAGCAGCTTAAGGCAGCTAGAGCAGTTCTTC.

This clone has a handful of counts. The chain combines TRBV27 with TRBJ1-1; the D gene is possibly TRBD1 (6 bases). The CDR3 loop spans 13 amino acids. Trimming stripped 6 bases from V and 7 bases from J, with 15 bases between. Germline V gene sequence: CDR1 MNHEY, CDR2 SMNVEV (reference sequence). Written as DNA, the CDR3 is TGTGCCAGCAGCCTACAGGGTCTGGGTGAAGCTTTCTTT. Translation: CASSLQGLGEAFF.

CDR3 residues: CSVGDTEAFF. DNA of the CDR3: TGCAGCGTTGGGGACACTGAAGCTTTCTTT. The chain combines TRBV29-1 with TRBJ1-1; D gene unclear. Germline V gene lookup returns CDR1 SQVTM and CDR2 ANQGSEA. Trimming left V 4 bases short and J 3 bases short, with 3 bases between. CDR3 length: 10 residues.

The V call is TRBV5-6, the J call TRBJ2-7, with D perhaps TRBD2 (6 bases). The CDR3 has 13 residues. Trimming removed 6 bases from V and 2 bases from J, with 12 bases in between. The germline V gene has CDR1 SGHDT and CDR2 YYEEEE. CDR3 in amino acids: CASNGGSAYEQYF. CDR3 coding DNA: TGTGCCAGCAATGGGGGGTCGGCCTACGAGCAGTACTTC.

This clone was observed a few times. This sequence joins TRBV30 and TRBJ1-2; D remains unclear. The CDR3 has 11 amino acids. Deletions cut 2 bases from V and 7 bases from J, with 8 bases between. Looked up from germline, CDR1 is GTSNPN and CDR2 is SVGIG (reference sequence). DNA of the CDR3: TGTGCCTGGAGTTGGGTGACTGGCTACACCTTC. Protein sequence: CAWSWVTGYTF.

Regarding this clone: The sample contains more than one DNA sequence encoding this CDR3. The chain recombines TRBV7-9 with TRBJ1-5, with D perhaps TRBD1 (6 bases). This CDR3 region has 14 residues. The germline gives CDR1 SEHNR, CDR2 FQNEAQ (reference sequence). Trimming took off 6 bases at V and 6 bases at J, with 15 bases between the two ends. CDR3 residues: CASSPRGEGQPQHF. CDR3 nucleotides: TGTGCCAGCAGTCCAAGGGGGGAAGGTCAGCCCCAGCATTTT.

This clone was recorded a few times. This sequence joins TRBV30 and TRBJ1-1; 8 positions agree with TRBD1. Germline assignment: CDR1 GTSNPN and CDR2 SVGIG (reference sequence). The CDR3 runs to 15 residues. Trimming cost V 0 bases and J 0 bases; bases outside gene matches: 3. The CDR3 loop reads CAWSVGTGMNTEAFF. The CDR3 DNA sequence: TGTGCCTGGAGTGTAGGGACAGGCATGAACACTGAAGCTTTCTTT.

This chain links TRBV27 with TRBJ2-1, with 9 bases aligning to TRBD1. The V gene's germline CDR1 is MNHEY and CDR2 SMNVEV (reference sequence). J lost 8 bases, V lost 5 bases, and 10 bases had no gene match. This CDR3 spans 15 amino acids. The CDR3 loop reads CASSRPGTGYDEQFF. The DNA for the CDR3 is TGTGCCAGCAGTCGTCCCGGGACAGGGTACGATGAGCAGTTCTTC.

The chain joins TRBV9 to TRBJ2-1; tentatively, D is TRBD1 (5 bases). The V gene lost 4 bases and the J gene lost 8 bases, with 16 bases spanning the gap. In germline, CDR1 is SGDLS, CDR2 YYNGEE. The CDR3 runs 14 residues. The CDR3 loop is CASSPPPQGYEQFF. CDR3 coding DNA: TGTGCCAGCAGCCCTCCTCCGCAGGGCTATGAGCAGTTCTTC.

The gene calls are TRBV29-1 and TRBJ2-2, with unresolved D. V was pared by 5 bases and J by 6 bases, with 22 bases between. The CDR3 length is 16 residues. Germline CDR1 and CDR2: SQVTM and ANQGSEA. The CDR3 bases are TGCAGCGTTTTGGGCTCCACGGATGGCTACTCCGGGGAGCTGTTTTTT. Translation: CSVLGSTDGYSGELFF.

The chain carries TRBV6-4 and TRBJ1-2; 8 nucleotides agree with TRBD1. Trimming cost V 5 bases and J 5 bases; bases outside gene matches: 13. CDR1 is MRHNA and CDR2 is SNTAGT in the germline V gene. The CDR3 spans 16 residues. CDR3 in DNA: TGTGCCAGCAGTTTAAGGTCCACAGGGGGGAGATATGGCTACACCTTC. Its translation is CASSLRSTGGRYGYTF.

Only one count was recorded for this clone. The chain joins TRBV19 to TRBJ2-5; D uncertain. The CDR3 consists of 15 residues. Germline CDR1 LNHDA, CDR2 SQIVND (reference sequence). V was trimmed by 5 bases and J by 2 bases, leaving 15 bases between them. For the CDR3, the DNA is TGTGCCAGTAGTCCTCTCTGGCAGGTACAAGAGACCCAGTACTTC. This codes for CASSPLWQVQETQYF.

The V gene is TRBV5-4, the J gene TRBJ1-2; 7 bases are shared with TRBD1. This CDR3 is built from 13 residues. Trimming took 0 bases from V and 5 from J; bases not matched to a gene: 1. Looked up from germline, CDR1 is SGHNT and CDR2 is YYREEE (reference sequence). The CDR3 DNA reads TGTGCCAGCAGCTTGGAGACAGGGTATGGCTACACCTTC. It translates to CASSLETGYGYTF. Drawing the rest from reference TRBV5-4 and TRBJ1-2, the complete variable domain is ETGVTQSPTHLIKTRGQQVTLRCSSQSGHNTVSWYQQALGQGPQFIFQYYREEENGRGNFPPRFSGLQFPNYSSELNVNALELDDSALYLCASSLETGYGYTFGSGTRLTVV.

The chain combines TRBV5-6 with TRBJ1-1; 7 nucleotides match TRBD1. Unmatched junction bases numbered 7, after V lost 6 bases and J lost 8 bases. This CDR3 is built from 12 residues. Germline CDR1 reads SGHDT; CDR2 reads YYEEEE. In DNA, the CDR3 is TGTGCCAGCACCCGACAGGGAGCCGAAGCTTTCTTT. This codes for CASTRQGAEAFF. Using reference TRBV5-6 and TRBJ1-1 for the parts outside the CDR3, the full variable domain is DAGVTQSPTHLIKTRGQQVTLRCSPKSGHDTVSWYQQALGQGPQFIFQYYEEEERQRGNFPDRFSGHQFPNYSSELNVNALLLGDSALYLCASTRQGAEAFFGQGTRLTVV.

The V call is TRBV4-3, the J call TRBJ2-5; 10 bases are shared with TRBD2. J lost 1 base, V lost 4 bases, and 6 bases had no gene match. Germline V CDR1 and CDR2: LGHNA, YSLEER. This CDR3 has 16 amino acids. CDR3 DNA: TGCGCCAGCAGCCGCCTAGCGGGGGTATCCCAAGAGACCCAGTACTTC. As protein: CASSRLAGVSQETQYF.

This clone was recorded a few times. The chain is built from TRBV30 and TRBJ1-1; D gene uncertain. Trimming removed 3 bases from V and 1 base from J, with 15 bases in between. The CDR3 consists of 15 residues. The germline CDR1 and CDR2 sequences are GTSNPN and SVGIG (reference sequence). The CDR3 spells CAWRRERGWNTEAFF. CDR3 nucleotide sequence: TGTGCCTGGAGGAGGGAGCGGGGTTGGAACACTGAAGCTTTCTTT.